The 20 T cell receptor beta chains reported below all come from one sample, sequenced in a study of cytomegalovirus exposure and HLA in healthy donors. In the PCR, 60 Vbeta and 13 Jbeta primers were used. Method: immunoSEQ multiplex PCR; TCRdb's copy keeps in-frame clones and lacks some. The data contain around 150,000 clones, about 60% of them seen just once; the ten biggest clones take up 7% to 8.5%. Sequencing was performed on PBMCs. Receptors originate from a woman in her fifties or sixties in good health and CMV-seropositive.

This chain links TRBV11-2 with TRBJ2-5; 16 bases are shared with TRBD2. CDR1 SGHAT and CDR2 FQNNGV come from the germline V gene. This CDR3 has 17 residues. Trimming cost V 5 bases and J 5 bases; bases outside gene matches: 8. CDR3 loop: CASSLGTSGRAIETQYF. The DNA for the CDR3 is TGTGCCAGCAGCCTAGGGACTAGCGGGAGGGCCATTGAGACCCAGTACTTC.

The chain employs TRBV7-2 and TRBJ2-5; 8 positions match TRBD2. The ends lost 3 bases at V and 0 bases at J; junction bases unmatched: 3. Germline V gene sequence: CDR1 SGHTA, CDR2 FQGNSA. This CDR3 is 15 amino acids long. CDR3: CASSLTSANQETQYF. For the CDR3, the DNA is TGTGCCAGCAGCTTGACTAGCGCGAACCAAGAGACCCAGTACTTC.

Written as DNA, the CDR3 is TGCGCCAGCAACCCCTATAGCGGGAGTTTAGATGAGCAGTTCTTC. It specifies CASNPYSGSLDEQFF. V gene TRBV5-1 combines with J gene TRBJ2-1, with 9 nucleotides matching TRBD2. There are 15 residues in the CDR3. J was trimmed by 8 bases and V by 6 bases; bases with no gene match: 12. The germline gives CDR1 SGHRS, CDR2 YFSETQ.

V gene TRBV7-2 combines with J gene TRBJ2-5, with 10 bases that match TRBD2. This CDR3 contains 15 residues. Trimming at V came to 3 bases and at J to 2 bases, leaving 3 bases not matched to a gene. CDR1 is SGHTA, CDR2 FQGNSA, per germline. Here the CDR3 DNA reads TGTGCCAGCAGCTTGACTAGCGGGTATCAAGAGACCCAGTACTTC. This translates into CASSLTSGYQETQYF.

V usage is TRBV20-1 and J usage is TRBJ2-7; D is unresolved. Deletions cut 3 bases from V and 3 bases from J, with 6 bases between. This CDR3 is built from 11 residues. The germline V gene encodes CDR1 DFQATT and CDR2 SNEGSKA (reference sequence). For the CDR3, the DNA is TGCAGTGCTAGTCCAAACTACGAGCAGTACTTC. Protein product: CSASPNYEQYF.

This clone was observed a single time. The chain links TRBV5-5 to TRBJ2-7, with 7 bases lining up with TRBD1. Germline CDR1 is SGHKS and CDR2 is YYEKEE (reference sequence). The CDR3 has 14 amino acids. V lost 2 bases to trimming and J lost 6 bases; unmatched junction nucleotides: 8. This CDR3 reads CASSLRGPPVEQYF. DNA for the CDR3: TGTGCCAGCAGCTTAAGGGGGCCCCCAGTCGAGCAGTACTTC.

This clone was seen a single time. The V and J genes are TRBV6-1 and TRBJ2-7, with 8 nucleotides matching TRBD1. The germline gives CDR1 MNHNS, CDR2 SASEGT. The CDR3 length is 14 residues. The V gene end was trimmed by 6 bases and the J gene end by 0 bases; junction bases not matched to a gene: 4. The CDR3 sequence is CASRVGQVSYEQYF. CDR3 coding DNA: TGTGCCAGCAGGGTGGGACAGGTCTCCTACGAGCAGTACTTC.

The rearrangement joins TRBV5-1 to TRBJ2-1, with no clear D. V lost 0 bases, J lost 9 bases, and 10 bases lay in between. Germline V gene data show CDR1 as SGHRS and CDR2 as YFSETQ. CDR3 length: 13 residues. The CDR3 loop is CASSLAQNAEQFF. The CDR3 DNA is TGCGCCAGCAGCTTGGCCCAGAATGCTGAGCAGTTCTTC. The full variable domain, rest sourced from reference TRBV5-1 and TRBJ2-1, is KAGVTQTPRYLIKTRGQQVTLSCSPISGHRSVSWYQQTPGQGLQFLFEYFSETQRNKGNFPGRFSGRQFSNSRSEMNVSTLELGDSALYLCASSLAQNAEQFFGPGTRLTVL.

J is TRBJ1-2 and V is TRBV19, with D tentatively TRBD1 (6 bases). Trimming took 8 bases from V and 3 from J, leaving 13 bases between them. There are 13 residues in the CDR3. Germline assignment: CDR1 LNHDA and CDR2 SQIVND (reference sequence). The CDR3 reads CASGMAGDYGYTF. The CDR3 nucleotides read TGTGCCAGTGGGATGGCAGGGGACTATGGCTACACCTTC.

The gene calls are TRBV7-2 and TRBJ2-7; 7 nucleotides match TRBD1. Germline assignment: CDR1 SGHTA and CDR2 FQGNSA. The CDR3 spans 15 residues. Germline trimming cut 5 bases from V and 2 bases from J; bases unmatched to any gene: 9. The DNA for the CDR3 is TGTGCCAGCAGCCTATCTGGGGACAGTACCTACGAGCAGTACTTC. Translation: CASSLSGDSTYEQYF.

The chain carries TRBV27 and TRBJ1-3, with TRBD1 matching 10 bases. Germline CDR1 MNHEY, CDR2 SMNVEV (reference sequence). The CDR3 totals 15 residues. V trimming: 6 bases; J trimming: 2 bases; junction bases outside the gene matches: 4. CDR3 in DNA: TGTGCCAGCAGGGCGACAGGGGGCGCTGGAAACACCATATATTTT. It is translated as CASRATGGAGNTIYF.

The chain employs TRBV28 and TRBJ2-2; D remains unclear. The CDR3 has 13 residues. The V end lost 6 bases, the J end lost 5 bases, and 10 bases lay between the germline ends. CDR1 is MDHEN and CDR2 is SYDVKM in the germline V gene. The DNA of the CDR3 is TGTGCCAGCAGGGCCGAGGCTACCGGGGAGCTGTTTTTT. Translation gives CASRAEATGELFF.

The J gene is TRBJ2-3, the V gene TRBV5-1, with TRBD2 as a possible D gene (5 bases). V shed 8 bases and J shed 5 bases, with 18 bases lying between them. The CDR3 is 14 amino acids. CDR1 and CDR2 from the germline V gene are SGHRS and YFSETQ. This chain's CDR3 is CASSHPGAEDTQYF. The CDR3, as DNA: TGCGCCAGTTCCCACCCCGGAGCGGAAGATACGCAGTATTTT.

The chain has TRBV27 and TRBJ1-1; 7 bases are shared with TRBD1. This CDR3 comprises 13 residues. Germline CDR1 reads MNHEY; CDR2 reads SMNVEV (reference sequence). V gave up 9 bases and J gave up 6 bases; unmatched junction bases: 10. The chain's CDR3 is CASKYRGASEAFF. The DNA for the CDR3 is TGTGCCAGTAAGTACAGGGGCGCATCTGAAGCTTTCTTT.

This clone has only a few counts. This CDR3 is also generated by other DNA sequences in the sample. CDR3 coding DNA: TGCGCCAGCAGTAGGGACAGGGGTTACGAGCAGTACTTC. Translated: CASSRDRGYEQYF. The V and J genes are TRBV10-1 and TRBJ2-7, with 10 bases aligning to TRBD1. The germline V gene encodes CDR1 WNHNN and CDR2 SYGVQD (reference sequence). The CDR3 has 13 amino acids. With V trimmed by 5 bases and J by 4 bases, 2 bases remained unmatched.

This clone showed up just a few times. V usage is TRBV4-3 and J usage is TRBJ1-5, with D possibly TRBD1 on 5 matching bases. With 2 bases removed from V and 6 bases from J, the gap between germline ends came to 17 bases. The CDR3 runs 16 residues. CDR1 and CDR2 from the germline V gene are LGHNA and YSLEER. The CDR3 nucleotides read TGCGCCAGCAGCCAATCCTATCAGGGAATCTTTCAGCCCCAGCATTTT. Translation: CASSQSYQGIFQPQHF.

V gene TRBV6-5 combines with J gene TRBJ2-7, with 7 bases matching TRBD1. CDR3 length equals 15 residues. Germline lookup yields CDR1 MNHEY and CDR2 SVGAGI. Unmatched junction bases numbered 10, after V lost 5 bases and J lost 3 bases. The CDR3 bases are TGTGCCAGCAGTACGACAGGGTACGGCCACTACGAGCAGTACTTC. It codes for CASSTTGYGHYEQYF.

The DNA of the CDR3 is TGTGCCAGCAGTTGGGACAGTGGAAACACCATATATTTT. Amino acids: CASSWDSGNTIYF. This rearrangement joins TRBV2 to TRBJ1-3; 7 bases match TRBD1. The CDR3 has 13 residues. Germline CDR1 SNHLY, CDR2 FYNNEI. Germline trimming cut 5 bases from V and 3 bases from J; bases unmatched to any gene: 1.

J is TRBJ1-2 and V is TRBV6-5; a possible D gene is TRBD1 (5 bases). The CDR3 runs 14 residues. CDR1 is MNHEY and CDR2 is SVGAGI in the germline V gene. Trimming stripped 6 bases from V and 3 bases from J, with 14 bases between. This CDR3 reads CASRPGGVDYGYTF. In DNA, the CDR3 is TGTGCCAGCAGACCCGGGGGGGTAGACTATGGCTACACCTTC.

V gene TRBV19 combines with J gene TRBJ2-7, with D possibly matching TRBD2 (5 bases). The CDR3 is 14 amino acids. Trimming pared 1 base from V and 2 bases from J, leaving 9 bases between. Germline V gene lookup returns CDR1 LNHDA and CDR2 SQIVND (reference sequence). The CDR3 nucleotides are TGTGCCAGTAGTATAGCCGGGAAAACCTACGAGCAGTACTTC. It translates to CASSIAGKTYEQYF.